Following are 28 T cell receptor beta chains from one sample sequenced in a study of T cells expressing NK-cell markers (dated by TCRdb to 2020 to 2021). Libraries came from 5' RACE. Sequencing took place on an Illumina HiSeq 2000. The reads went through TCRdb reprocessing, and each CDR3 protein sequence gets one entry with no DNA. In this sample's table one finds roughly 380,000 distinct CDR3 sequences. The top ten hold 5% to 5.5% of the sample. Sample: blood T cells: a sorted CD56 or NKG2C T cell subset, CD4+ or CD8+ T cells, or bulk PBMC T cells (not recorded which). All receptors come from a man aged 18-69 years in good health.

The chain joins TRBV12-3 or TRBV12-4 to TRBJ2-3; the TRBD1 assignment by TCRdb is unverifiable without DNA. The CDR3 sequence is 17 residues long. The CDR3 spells CASSKSGQLTSTDTQYF.

CDR3: CSATSFKFTDTQYF. The chain uses TRBV20-1 and TRBJ2-3; TCRdb outputs TRBD2, but without DNA this stays unchecked. Germline loops: CDR1 DFQATT, CDR2 SNEGSKA (reference sequence). The CDR3 length is 14 residues.

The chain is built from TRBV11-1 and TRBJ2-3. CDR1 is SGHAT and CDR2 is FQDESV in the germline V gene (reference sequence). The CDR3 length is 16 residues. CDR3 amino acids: CASSLGRWASTDTQYF.

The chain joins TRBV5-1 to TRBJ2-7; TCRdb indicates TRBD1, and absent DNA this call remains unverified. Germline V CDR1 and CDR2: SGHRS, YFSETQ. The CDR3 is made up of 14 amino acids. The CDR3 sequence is CASSSAQGTYEQYF.

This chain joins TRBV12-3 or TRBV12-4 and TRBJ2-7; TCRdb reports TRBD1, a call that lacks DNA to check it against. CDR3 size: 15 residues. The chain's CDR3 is CASSLAWGRVGEQYF.

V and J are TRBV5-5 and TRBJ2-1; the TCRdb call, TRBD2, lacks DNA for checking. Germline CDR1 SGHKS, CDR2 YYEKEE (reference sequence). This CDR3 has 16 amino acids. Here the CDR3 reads CASSRAAGGLYNEQFF.

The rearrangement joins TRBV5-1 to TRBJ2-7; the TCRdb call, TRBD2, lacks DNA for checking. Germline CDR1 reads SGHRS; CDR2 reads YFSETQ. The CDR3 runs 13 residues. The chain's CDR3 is CASGLAGMSEQYF.

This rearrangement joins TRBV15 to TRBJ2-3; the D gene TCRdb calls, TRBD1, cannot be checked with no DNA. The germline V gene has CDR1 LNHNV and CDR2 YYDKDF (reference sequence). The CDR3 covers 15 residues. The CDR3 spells CATSTYAGDADTQYF. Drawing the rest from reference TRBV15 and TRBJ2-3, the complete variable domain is DAMVIQNPRYQVTQFGKPVTLSCSQTLNHNVMYWYQQKSSQAPKLLFHYYDKDFNNEADTPDNFQSRRPNTSFCFLDIRSPGLGDTAMYLCATSTYAGDADTQYFGPGTRLTVL.

Here the CDR3 reads CASSVAGQYNSPLHF. The chain carries TRBV9 and TRBJ1-6; the D call from TCRdb, TRBD1, cannot be confirmed without DNA. In germline, CDR1 is SGDLS, CDR2 YYNGEE. This CDR3 spans 15 amino acids.

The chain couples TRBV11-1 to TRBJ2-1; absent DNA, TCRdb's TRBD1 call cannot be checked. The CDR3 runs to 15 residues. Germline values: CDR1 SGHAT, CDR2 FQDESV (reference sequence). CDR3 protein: CASSLALGGGSTQFF.

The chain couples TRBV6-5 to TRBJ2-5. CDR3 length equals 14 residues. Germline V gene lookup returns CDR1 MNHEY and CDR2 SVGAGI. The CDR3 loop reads CASSYSQRKETQYF.

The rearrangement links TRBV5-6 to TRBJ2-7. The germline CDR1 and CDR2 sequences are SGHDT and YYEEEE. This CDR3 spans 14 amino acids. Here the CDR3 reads CASSRTLSSYEQYF.

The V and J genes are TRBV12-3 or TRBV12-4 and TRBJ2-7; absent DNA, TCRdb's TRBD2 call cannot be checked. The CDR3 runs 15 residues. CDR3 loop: CASRGTSGGSYEQYF.

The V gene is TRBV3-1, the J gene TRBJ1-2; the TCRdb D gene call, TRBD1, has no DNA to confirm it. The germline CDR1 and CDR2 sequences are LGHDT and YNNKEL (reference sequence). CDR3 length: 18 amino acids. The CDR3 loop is CASSQDLVWQGPGYGYTF. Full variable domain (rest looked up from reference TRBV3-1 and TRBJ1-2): DTAVSQTPKYLVTQMGNDKSIKCEQNLGHDTMYWYKQDSKKFLKIMFSYNNKELIINETVPNRFSPKSPDKAHLNLHINSLELGDSAVYFCASSQDLVWQGPGYGYTFGSGTRLTVV.

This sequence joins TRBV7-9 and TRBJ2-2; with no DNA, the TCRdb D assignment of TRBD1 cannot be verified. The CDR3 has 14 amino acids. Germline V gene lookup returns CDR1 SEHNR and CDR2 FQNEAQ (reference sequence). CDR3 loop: CASSVDRGYGELFF.

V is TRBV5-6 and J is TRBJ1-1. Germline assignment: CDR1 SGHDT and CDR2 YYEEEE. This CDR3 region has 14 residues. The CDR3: CASSLSWLYTEAFF.

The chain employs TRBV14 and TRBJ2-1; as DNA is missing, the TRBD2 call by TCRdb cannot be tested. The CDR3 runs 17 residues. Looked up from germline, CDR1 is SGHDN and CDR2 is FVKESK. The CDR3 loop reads CASSQEKLAFGHNEQFF.

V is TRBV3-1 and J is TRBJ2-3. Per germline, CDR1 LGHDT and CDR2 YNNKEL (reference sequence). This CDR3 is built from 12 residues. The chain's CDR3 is CASSQIADTQYF.

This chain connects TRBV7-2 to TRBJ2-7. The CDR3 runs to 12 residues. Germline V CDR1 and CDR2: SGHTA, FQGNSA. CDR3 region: CASTNVSYEQYF. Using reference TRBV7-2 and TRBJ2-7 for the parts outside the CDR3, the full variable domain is GAGVSQSPSNKVTEKGKDVELRCDPISGHTALYWYRQSLGQGLEFLIYFQGNSAPDKSGLPSDRFSAERTGGSVSTLTIQRTQQEDSAVYLCASTNVSYEQYFGPGTRLTVT.

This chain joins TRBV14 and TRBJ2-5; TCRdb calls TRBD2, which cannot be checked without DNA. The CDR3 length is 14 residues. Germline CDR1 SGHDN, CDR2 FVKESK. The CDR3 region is CASSTQRGEETQYF. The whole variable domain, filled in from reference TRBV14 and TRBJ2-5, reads EAGVTQFPSHSVIEKGQTVTLRCDPISGHDNLYWYRRVMGKEIKFLLHFVKESKQDESGMPNNRFLAERTGGTYSTLKVQPAELEDSGVYFCASSTQRGEETQYFGPGTRLLVL.

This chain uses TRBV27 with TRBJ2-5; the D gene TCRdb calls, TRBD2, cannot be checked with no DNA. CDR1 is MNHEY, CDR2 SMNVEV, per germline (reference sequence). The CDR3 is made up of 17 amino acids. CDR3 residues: CASSLSGSGGHQETQYF.

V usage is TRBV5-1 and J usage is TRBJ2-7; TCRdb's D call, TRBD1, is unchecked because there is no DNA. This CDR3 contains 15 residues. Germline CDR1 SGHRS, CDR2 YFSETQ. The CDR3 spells CASSTGQTVSYEQYF.

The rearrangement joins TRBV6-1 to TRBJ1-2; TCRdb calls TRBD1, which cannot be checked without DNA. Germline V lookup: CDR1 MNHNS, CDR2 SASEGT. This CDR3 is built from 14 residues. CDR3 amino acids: CASGRGGANYGYTF.

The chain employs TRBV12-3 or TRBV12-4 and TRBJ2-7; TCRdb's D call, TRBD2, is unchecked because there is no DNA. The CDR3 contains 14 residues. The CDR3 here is CASSPTSGSYEQYF.

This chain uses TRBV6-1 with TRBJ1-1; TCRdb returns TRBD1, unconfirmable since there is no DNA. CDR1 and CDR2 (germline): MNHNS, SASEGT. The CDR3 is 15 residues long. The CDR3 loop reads CASKKDRAMNTEAFF.

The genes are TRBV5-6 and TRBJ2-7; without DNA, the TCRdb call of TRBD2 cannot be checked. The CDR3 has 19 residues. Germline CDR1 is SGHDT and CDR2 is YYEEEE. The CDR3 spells CASSLAGLSGVTSSYEQYF.

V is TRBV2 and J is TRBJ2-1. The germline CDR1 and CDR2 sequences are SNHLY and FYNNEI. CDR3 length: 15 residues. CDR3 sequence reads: CASRATELTYNEQFF.

CDR3: CASSLRTSGGGDEQFF. The gene calls are TRBV5-1 and TRBJ2-1; with no DNA, the TCRdb D assignment of TRBD2 cannot be verified. This CDR3 is built from 16 residues. Germline CDR1 is SGHRS and CDR2 is YFSETQ.